Following are 26 T cell receptor beta chains from one sample sequenced in a study of graft-versus-host responses after intestinal transplantation. The table came from immunoSEQ multiplex PCR; TCRdb's copy has only in-frame clones and leaves some out. This sample has around 19,000 clones, with approximately 45% found just once. The input for sequencing was alloreactive CD4+ T cells from a mixed lymphocyte reaction culture, taken before intestinal transplant. Subset reported: CFSE-low proliferating T cells sorted from roughly 6-day pre-transplant mixed lymphocyte reaction (GvH or HvG direction). The receptor source for this set is a human patient who received an intestinal transplant.

This clone was observed a few times. This chain uses TRBV5-1 with TRBJ1-1, with 7 nucleotides matching TRBD1. Trimming removed 4 bases from V and 0 bases from J; junction bases left unmatched: 6. The V gene's germline CDR1 is SGHRS and CDR2 YFSETQ. CDR3 size: 15 residues. CDR3 in amino acids: CASSTQGELNTEAFF. Here the CDR3 DNA reads TGCGCCAGCAGCACCCAGGGGGAACTGAACACTGAAGCTTTCTTT.

The chain combines TRBV5-1 with TRBJ1-1; D might be TRBD1 (6 bases). The V end was cut by 4 bases, the J end by 6 bases, with 16 bases between. Germline V lookup: CDR1 SGHRS, CDR2 YFSETQ. The length of the CDR3 is 14 residues. The DNA for the CDR3 is TGCGCCAGCAGCCGTGGGGGCCTCATGGCTGAAGCTTTCTTT. Translating it yields CASSRGGLMAEAFF.

The rearrangement uses TRBV27 and TRBJ1-4, with D maybe TRBD1 (5 bases). Trimming took 8 bases from V and 8 from J, leaving 18 bases between them. In germline, CDR1 is MNHEY, CDR2 SMNVEV (reference sequence). The length of the CDR3 is 14 residues. The CDR3 bases are TGTGCCAGCCGCCTACTGGGGCTGGGAGAAAAACTGTTTTTT. Translating gives CASRLLGLGEKLFF.

The chain is built from TRBV15 and TRBJ1-3, with D possibly being TRBD1 (5 bases). The length of the CDR3 is 17 residues. Trimming pared 2 bases from V and 0 bases from J, leaving 14 bases between. Germline CDR1 and CDR2: LNHNV and YYDKDF (reference sequence). The CDR3 sequence: CATSRPDSPSSGNTIYF. The CDR3 nucleotides are TGTGCCACCAGCAGACCCGACAGCCCGAGCTCTGGAAACACCATATATTTT.

V and J are TRBV18 and TRBJ1-5, with unresolved D. The CDR3 runs to 13 residues. The V gene's germline CDR1 is KGHSH and CDR2 LQKENI. Trimming removed 2 bases from V and 5 bases from J, with 7 bases in between. The CDR3 is CASSPERYQPQHF. The DNA for the CDR3 is TGTGCCAGCTCACCAGAGAGGTATCAGCCCCAGCATTTT.

This clone showed up just a few times. The rearrangement links TRBV5-1 to TRBJ2-1; 11 bases are a match to TRBD2. Germline CDR1 reads SGHRS; CDR2 reads YFSETQ. The length of the CDR3 is 15 residues. Losses at the gene ends were 4 bases for V and 5 bases for J; bases not matched to a gene: 5. The CDR3 here is CASSITSGGNNEQFF. The DNA of the CDR3 is TGCGCCAGCAGCATTACTAGCGGGGGAAACAATGAGCAGTTCTTC. The full variable domain, completed using reference TRBV5-1 and TRBJ2-1, is KAGVTQTPRYLIKTRGQQVTLSCSPISGHRSVSWYQQTPGQGLQFLFEYFSETQRNKGNFPGRFSGRQFSNSRSEMNVSTLELGDSALYLCASSITSGGNNEQFFGPGTRLTVL.

This clone was seen a few times. CDR3 residues: CASRAYNEQFF. Written as DNA, the CDR3 is TGTGCCAGCAGGGCCTACAATGAGCAGTTCTTC. The chain has TRBV19 and TRBJ2-1; tentative D call: TRBD1 (5 bases). This CDR3 is built from 11 residues. Per the germline V gene, CDR1 is LNHDA and CDR2 is SQIVND (reference sequence). V gave up 9 bases and J gave up 2 bases, with 5 bases separating them.

The rearrangement uses TRBV18 and TRBJ2-3; 11 positions match TRBD2. This CDR3 contains 16 residues. After removal of 1 base from V and 4 bases from J, the junction contained 4 bases not matched to a gene. Germline CDR1 is KGHSH and CDR2 is LQKENI. The CDR3, as DNA: TGTGCCAGCTCACCACTAGCGGGGGGGCCCGCAGATACGCAGTATTTT. Translated, it gives CASSPLAGGPADTQYF.

The chain uses TRBV6-6 and TRBJ1-2, with 7 bases lining up with TRBD1. The CDR3 runs 14 residues. Germline CDR1 and CDR2: MNHNY and SVGAGI (reference sequence). The V segment lost 6 bases and the J segment 4 bases; nucleotides outside the gene matches: 8. This chain's CDR3 is CASRQTGVGYGYTF. In DNA form, the CDR3 reads TGTGCCAGCAGACAAACAGGGGTTGGCTATGGCTACACCTTC.

V usage is TRBV13 and J usage is TRBJ1-6; no reliable D call. Trimming removed 2 bases from V and 7 bases from J, with 9 bases in between. The CDR3 contains 14 residues. Germline loops: CDR1 PRHDT, CDR2 FYEKMQ (reference sequence). This chain's CDR3 is CASSLLRRNSPLHF. The CDR3 DNA reads TGTGCCAGCAGCTTATTGAGGCGGAATTCACCCCTCCACTTT.

This clone occurred a few times. The CDR3 coding sequence is TGTGCCAGCAGCTTCCCCCAGGACAGGGGAGCTAACTATGGCTACACCTTC. Translation: CASSFPQDRGANYGYTF. The rearrangement joins TRBV11-2 to TRBJ1-2, with 9 bases lining up with TRBD1. CDR1 and CDR2 (germline): SGHAT, FQNNGV. There are 17 residues in the CDR3. The J segment lost 0 bases and the V segment lost 3 bases, leaving 8 bases of the junction unmatched.

The rearrangement links TRBV10-3 to TRBJ2-7, with a weak D call TRBD2 (6 bases). This CDR3 contains 13 residues. In germline, CDR1 is ENHRY, CDR2 SYGVKD. Trimming cost V 4 bases and J 3 bases, with 10 bases left between them. CDR3 amino acids: CAISGLGVYEQYF. The CDR3 coding sequence is TGTGCCATCAGTGGACTAGGGGTCTACGAGCAGTACTTC.

This clone was seen only a few times. The V call is TRBV25-1, the J call TRBJ2-7; 8 bases agree with TRBD1. CDR1 MGHDK and CDR2 SYGVNS come from the germline V gene. The CDR3 covers 16 residues. Germline trimming cut 6 bases from V and 2 bases from J; bases unmatched to any gene: 12. CDR3 region: CASSPVVGTGTYEQYF. The CDR3 bases are TGTGCCAGCAGCCCGGTGGTGGGGACAGGCACCTACGAGCAGTACTTC.

Remarks on this clone: The junction differs from germline at one of its ends, possibly a read error. This chain uses TRBV7-7 with TRBJ2-5; TRBD1 matches at 8 bases. The CDR3 consists of 15 residues. Germline V gives CDR1 SSHAT, CDR2 FNYEAQ (reference sequence). CDR3 amino acids: CASSQDRGWMETQYF. CDR3 nucleotide sequence: TGTGCTAGCAGCCAAGACAGGGGATGGATGGAGACCCAGTACTTC.

The chain recombines TRBV5-1 with TRBJ2-6; D perhaps matches TRBD1 (6 bases). Looked up from germline, CDR1 is SGHRS and CDR2 is YFSETQ. The CDR3 contains 15 residues. The V end lost 3 bases, the J end lost 0 bases, and 7 bases lay between the germline ends. Written as DNA, the CDR3 is TGCGCCAGCAGCTGGACAGCCTCTGGGGCCAACGTCCTGACTTTC. Encoded protein: CASSWTASGANVLTF.

This clone is labeled as medium-sized (0.01 to 0.1%). The J gene is TRBJ1-1, the V gene TRBV27, with 7 positions matching TRBD1. Germline V lookup: CDR1 MNHEY, CDR2 SMNVEV (reference sequence). J was trimmed by 7 bases and V by 6 bases; bases with no gene match: 14. The CDR3 length is 15 residues. CDR3: CASRNLLTGYYEAFF. The CDR3 DNA reads TGTGCCAGCAGGAACCTCTTGACAGGGTACTATGAAGCTTTCTTT.

V gene TRBV4-1 combines with J gene TRBJ2-7; tentatively, D is TRBD2 (5 bases). Trimming shortened V by 1 base and J by 2 bases, and 12 bases separated the two germline ends. This CDR3 is 15 amino acids long. Per the germline V gene, CDR1 is MGHRA and CDR2 is YSYEKL. The CDR3 reads CASSQGRGGPYEQYF. The CDR3 nucleotides read TGCGCCAGCAGCCAAGGGCGCGGCGGGCCCTACGAGCAGTACTTC.

The V and J genes are TRBV13 and TRBJ2-5; 7 positions match TRBD1. The better agreement between TRBJ2-7 and the DNA end casts doubt on the J call. The CDR3 is 13 residues long. Germline V gene data show CDR1 as PRHDT and CDR2 as FYEKMQ (reference sequence). The CDR3 DNA follows: TGTGCCAGCAGCCCCCCAGGGGGAGACGAGCAGTACTTC. It is translated as CASSPPGGDEQYF.

The chain combines TRBV7-9 with TRBJ2-5; tentatively, D is TRBD2 (5 bases). In germline, CDR1 is SEHNR, CDR2 FQNEAQ (reference sequence). Deletions cut 7 bases from V and 4 bases from J, with 16 bases between. The length of the CDR3 is 14 residues. The CDR3 region is CASKGGTEGETQYF. The DNA for the CDR3 is TGTGCCAGCAAAGGAGGCACCGAGGGAGAGACCCAGTACTTC.

The rearrangement joins TRBV9 to TRBJ1-2; D remains unclear. Trimming stripped 3 bases from V and 8 bases from J, with 20 bases between. The CDR3 is made up of 15 amino acids. Germline-derived CDR1 and CDR2 are SGDLS and YYNGEE. The CDR3 here is CASSANTGPGYGYTF. DNA for the CDR3: TGTGCCAGCAGCGCAAACACTGGGCCCGGCTACGGCTACACCTTC.

The chain combines TRBV5-6 with TRBJ1-6, with D unclear. CDR3 length: 15 amino acids. Looked up from germline, CDR1 is SGHDT and CDR2 is YYEEEE. V lost 4 bases to trimming and J lost 0 bases, with 8 bases between them. In DNA form, the CDR3 reads TGTGCCAGCAGCCCGCGGAGCTCCTATAATTCACCCCTCCACTTT. Its protein is CASSPRSSYNSPLHF.

This clone turned up a few times. The J gene is TRBJ2-2, the V gene TRBV2; TRBD1 matches 7 bases. The CDR3 is 15 residues long. Per germline, CDR1 SNHLY and CDR2 FYNNEI. With V trimmed by 4 bases and J by 1 base, 3 bases remained unmatched. This CDR3 is CASSGQGLNTGELFF. The CDR3 region has the DNA TGTGCCAGCAGTGGACAGGGATTGAACACCGGGGAGCTGTTTTTT.

The V call is TRBV16, the J call TRBJ1-4, with unresolved D. Trimming removed 0 bases at V and 4 bases at J, with 12 bases between. This CDR3 has 16 amino acids. Germline V gene sequence: CDR1 KGHSY, CDR2 FQNENV. CDR3 residues: CASSQSRAGYNEKLFF. The CDR3 DNA sequence: TGTGCCAGCAGCCAATCGAGGGCAGGTTATAATGAAAAACTGTTTTTT.

The chain is built from TRBV18 and TRBJ2-7; 7 bases map to TRBD1. The CDR3 extends over 14 amino acids. Germline V lookup: CDR1 KGHSH, CDR2 LQKENI. The V and J ends lost 6 bases and 4 bases, in that order; junction bases with no gene match: 9. In DNA form, the CDR3 reads TGTGCCAGCTCCGCTGAGGGGGCGCCATACGAGCAGTACTTC. It specifies CASSAEGAPYEQYF. Complete variable domain (other parts from reference TRBV18 and TRBJ2-7): NAGVMQNPRHLVRRRGQEARLRCSPMKGHSHVYWYRQLPEEGLKFMVYLQKENIIDESGMPKERFSAEFPKEGPSILRIQQVVRGDSAAYFCASSAEGAPYEQYFGPGTRLTVT.

This clone was found a few times. The chain carries TRBV5-8 and TRBJ1-1; TRBD1 is a possible D gene (6 bases). Germline V gene lookup returns CDR1 SGHTS and CDR2 YDEGEE. V was shortened by 2 bases and J by 12 bases, with 17 bases between the two germline ends. The CDR3 runs 13 residues. DNA for the CDR3: TGTGCCAGCAGCTTTTCGGGGGGGCAGAAAACTTTCTTT. Translated: CASSFSGGQKTFF.

This clone appeared a few times. In DNA, the CDR3 is TGCGCCAGCAGCTTGGTATGGACATCCACTGAAGCTTTCTTT. Protein: CASSLVWTSTEAFF. The chain carries TRBV5-1 and TRBJ1-1; perhaps TRBD1 as D (5 bases). Trimming pared 0 bases from V and 4 bases from J, leaving 10 bases between. The CDR3 consists of 14 residues. CDR1 is SGHRS, CDR2 YFSETQ, per germline.